The clone carrying this T cell receptor (beta chain) was counted a few times. The sample originates from a study of T-cell reconstitution after alpha-beta-depleted transplantation in children. The TCRbeta library incorporated unique molecular identifiers. Each CDR3 protein is one row after TCRdb ran MiXCR on the PCR reads. This sample has approximately 800,000 distinct CDR3 sequences; 15% to 20% occur once, and the top ten carry around 5%. Germline lookup yields CDR1 SGHDN and CDR2 FVKESK. With V trimmed by 4 bases and J by 3 bases, 15 bases remained unmatched. The CDR3 loop spans 17 amino acids. This TCR came from a male patient younger than 18 who had a stem cell transplant for acute lymphoblastic leukemia, so the T cells may come from the graft donor. The chain joins TRBV14 to TRBJ2-7, with 7 bases that match TRBD1. The input for sequencing was PBMCs, mostly from graft donor cells, taken 360 days after TCRalphabeta/CD19-depleted stem cell transplant. The CDR3, as DNA: TGTGCCAGCAGCCTTCCGCCATTCAGGGGGTTCCTCTACGAGCAGTACTTC. This translates into CASSLPPFRGFLYEQYF.